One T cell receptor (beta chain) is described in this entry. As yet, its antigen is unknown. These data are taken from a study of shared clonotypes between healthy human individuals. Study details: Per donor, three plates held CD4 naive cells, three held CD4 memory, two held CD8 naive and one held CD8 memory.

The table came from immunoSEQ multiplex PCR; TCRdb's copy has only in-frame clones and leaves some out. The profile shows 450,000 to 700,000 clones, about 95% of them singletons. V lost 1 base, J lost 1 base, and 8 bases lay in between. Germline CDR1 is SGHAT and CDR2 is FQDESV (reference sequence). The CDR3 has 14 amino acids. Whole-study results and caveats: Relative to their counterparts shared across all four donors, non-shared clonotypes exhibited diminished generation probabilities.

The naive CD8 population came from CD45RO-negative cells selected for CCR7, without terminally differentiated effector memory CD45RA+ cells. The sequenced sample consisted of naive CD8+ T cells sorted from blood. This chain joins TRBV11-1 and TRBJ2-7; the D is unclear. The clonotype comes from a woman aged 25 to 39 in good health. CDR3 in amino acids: CASSLGVGSYEQYF. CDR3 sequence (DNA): TGTGCCAGCAGCTTAGGGGTAGGGTCCTACGAGCAGTACTTC. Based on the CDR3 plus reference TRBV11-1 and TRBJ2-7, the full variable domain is EAEVAQSPRYKITEKSQAVAFWCDPISGHATLYWYRQILGQGPELLVQFQDESVVDDSQLPKDRFSAERLKGVDSTLKIQPAELGDSAMYLCASSLGVGSYEQYFGPGTRLTVT.